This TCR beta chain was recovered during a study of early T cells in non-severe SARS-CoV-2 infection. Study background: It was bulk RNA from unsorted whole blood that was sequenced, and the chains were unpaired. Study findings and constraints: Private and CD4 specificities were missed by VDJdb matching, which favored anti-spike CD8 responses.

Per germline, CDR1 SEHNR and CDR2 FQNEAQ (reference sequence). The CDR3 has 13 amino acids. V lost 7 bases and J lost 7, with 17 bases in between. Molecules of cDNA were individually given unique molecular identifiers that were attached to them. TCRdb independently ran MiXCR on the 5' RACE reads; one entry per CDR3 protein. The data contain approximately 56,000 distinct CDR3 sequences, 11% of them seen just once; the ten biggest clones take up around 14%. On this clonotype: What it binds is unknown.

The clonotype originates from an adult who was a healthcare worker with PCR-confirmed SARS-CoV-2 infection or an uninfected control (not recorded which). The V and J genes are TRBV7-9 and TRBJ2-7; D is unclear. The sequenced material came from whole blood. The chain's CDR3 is CASIRDTTREQYF. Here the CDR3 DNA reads TGTGCCAGCATCCGAGACACGACGCGGGAGCAGTACTTC.